Presented here are 24 T cell receptor beta chains from one specimen sequenced in a study of cytomegalovirus exposure and HLA in healthy donors. The PCR was carried out with 60 Vbeta primers and 13 Jbeta primers. Data came from immunoSEQ multiplex PCR; TCRdb stores just in-frame clones and leaves some out. In the table there are some 150,000 clones, 82% of which are singletons. Material: PBMCs. Source of these receptors: a woman in her 50s in good health and CMV-seropositive.

This clone was observed a few times. The chain couples TRBV29-1 to TRBJ2-1; 10 bases line up with TRBD2. This CDR3 has 15 amino acids. Germline trimming cut 7 bases from V and 0 bases from J; bases unmatched to any gene: 6. Germline V gene data show CDR1 as SQVTM and CDR2 as ANQGSEA. This chain's CDR3 is CSAASSGSSYNEQFF. The CDR3 region has the DNA TGCAGCGCTGCCTCTAGCGGGAGCTCCTACAATGAGCAGTTCTTC.

This chain links TRBV5-4 with TRBJ2-1; 11 positions match TRBD2. V lost 4 bases and J lost 5; bases outside the gene matches: 5. The CDR3 extends over 15 amino acids. Per the germline V gene, CDR1 is SGHNT and CDR2 is YYREEE (reference sequence). In DNA, the CDR3 is TGTGCCAGCAGCGCGACTAGCGGGAAGGACAATGAGCAGTTCTTC. Residues: CASSATSGKDNEQFF.

The V and J genes are TRBV6-5 and TRBJ2-5, with D possibly being TRBD1 (6 bases). CDR3 length: 16 amino acids. V was cut by 2 bases and J by 1 base, with 14 bases left in between. Germline V gene sequence: CDR1 MNHEY, CDR2 SVGAGI. The CDR3 DNA follows: TGTGCCAGCAGTTACGGCTCGGCACAGGGCCAAGAGACCCAGTACTTC. Translation gives CASSYGSAQGQETQYF.

The chain carries TRBV7-3 and TRBJ1-5, with TRBD1 matching 9 bases. The CDR3 covers 15 residues. Germline V gives CDR1 SGHTA, CDR2 FQGTGA. The V segment lost 2 bases and the J segment 6 bases; nucleotides outside the gene matches: 5. As DNA, the CDR3 is TGTGCCAGCAGCTTAGCGGGACAGGGTGGTCAGCCCCAGCATTTT. Amino acid sequence: CASSLAGQGGQPQHF.

On this clone: Other nucleotide sequences in the sample specify the same CDR3. The V gene is TRBV7-8, the J gene TRBJ1-2; tentative D call: TRBD1 (5 bases). CDR3 length: 12 amino acids. Trimming shortened V by 3 bases and J by 4 bases, and 6 bases separated the two germline ends. Germline V gene sequence: CDR1 SGHVS, CDR2 FQNEAQ. This CDR3 is CASSFGAYGYTF. The DNA of the CDR3 is TGTGCCAGCAGCTTTGGGGCCTATGGCTACACCTTC.

The chain recombines TRBV5-1 with TRBJ2-5, with TRBD1 matching 8 bases. The trim removed 6 bases at V and 5 bases at J, leaving 9 bases unmatched. Germline loops: CDR1 SGHRS, CDR2 YFSETQ. CDR3 length equals 14 residues. The CDR3 DNA sequence: TGCGCCAGCACCCTCGGGGCAGGGGGCGAGACCCAGTACTTC. This encodes CASTLGAGGETQYF.

V usage is TRBV6-1 and J usage is TRBJ1-5; D is ambiguous. From germline, CDR1 is MNHNS and CDR2 SASEGT. The CDR3 runs to 13 residues. V shed 2 bases and J shed 4 bases, with 6 bases lying between them. CDR3 sequence: CASSERGNQPQHF. CDR3 sequence (DNA): TGTGCCAGCAGTGAAAGAGGGAATCAGCCCCAGCATTTT.

This clone is a singleton in its sample. The chain recombines TRBV5-1 with TRBJ2-2; 10 bases line up with TRBD2. Germline trimming cut 0 bases from V and 4 bases from J; bases unmatched to any gene: 0. CDR1 is SGHRS, CDR2 YFSETQ, per germline. The CDR3 has 15 residues. This chain's CDR3 is CASSLASGSTGELFF. Written as DNA, the CDR3 is TGCGCCAGCAGCTTGGCTAGCGGGAGCACCGGGGAGCTGTTTTTT. The full variable domain, in which reference TRBV5-1 and TRBJ2-2 provide the parts outside the CDR3, is KAGVTQTPRYLIKTRGQQVTLSCSPISGHRSVSWYQQTPGQGLQFLFEYFSETQRNKGNFPGRFSGRQFSNSRSEMNVSTLELGDSALYLCASSLASGSTGELFFGEGSRLTVL.

The chain couples TRBV10-3 to TRBJ1-1; 12 nucleotides align to TRBD1. The CDR3 has 15 amino acids. CDR1 is ENHRY and CDR2 is SYGVKD in the germline V gene. The V gene end was trimmed by 6 bases and the J gene end by 6 bases; junction bases not matched to a gene: 8. The CDR3 coding sequence is TGTGCCATCAGCTTCGGGACAGGGGGCCGCTCTGAAGCTTTCTTT. Its translation: CAISFGTGGRSEAFF.

V usage is TRBV5-1 and J usage is TRBJ2-7; TRBD1 aligns across 10 bases. Germline lookup yields CDR1 SGHRS and CDR2 YFSETQ. The junction had 9 bases not matched to a gene; V was cut back by 4 bases and J by 2 bases. The CDR3 has 16 amino acids. The CDR3 DNA reads as TGCGCCAGCAGCGCCCTTCCGGGACAGGGGCCCTACGAGCAGTACTTC. Translating gives CASSALPGQGPYEQYF.

V gene TRBV7-9 combines with J gene TRBJ2-7; D call uncertain. V was clipped by 1 base and J by 0 bases, with 10 bases between them. Germline V gives CDR1 SEHNR, CDR2 FQNEAQ (reference sequence). The CDR3 has 15 residues. The CDR3 here is CASSLGQRSSYEQYF. The CDR3 nucleotides read TGTGCCAGCAGCTTAGGCCAGAGGAGCTCCTACGAGCAGTACTTC. Full variable domain (remainder filled in from reference TRBV7-9 and TRBJ2-7): DTGVSQNPRHKITKRGQNVTFRCDPISEHNRLYWYRQTLGQGPEFLTYFQNEAQLEKSRLLSDRFSAERPKGSFSTLEIQRTEQGDSAMYLCASSLGQRSSYEQYFGPGTRLTVT.

In regard to this clone: Relative to the germline gene, one junction end is altered; a read error may explain this. The chain is built from TRBV15 and TRBJ2-2; 9 bases match TRBD2. The CDR3 runs 20 residues. Germline-derived CDR1 and CDR2 are LNHNV and YYDKDF (reference sequence). The CDR3 DNA reads TGTGCCACCAGCAGAGACGTACCGGGACTAGCACCCAAGAACATCGGGGAGCTGTTTTTT. Translated: CATSRDVPGLAPKNIGELFF.

This clone was found once. The gene calls are TRBV27 and TRBJ2-7, with 9 positions matching TRBD1. In germline, CDR1 is MNHEY, CDR2 SMNVEV (reference sequence). CDR3 length equals 13 residues. V gave up 3 bases and J gave up 4 bases; unmatched junction bases: 1. CDR3 nucleotides: TGTGCCAGCAGTTTTGGGACAGGGTACGAGCAGTACTTC. Amino acids: CASSFGTGYEQYF.

This clone has just one count. The chain has TRBV18 and TRBJ1-1, with D perhaps matching TRBD1 (5 bases). Trimming took 6 bases from V and 7 from J, leaving 15 bases between them. CDR1 and CDR2 (germline): KGHSH, LQKENI. The CDR3 length is 13 residues. For the CDR3, the DNA is TGTGCCAGCTCCCATACAACCGACAGTGAAGCTTTCTTT. Translating gives CASSHTTDSEAFF.

The chain is built from TRBV15 and TRBJ2-7; TRBD2 matches at 10 bases. J lost 4 bases, V lost 0 bases, and 6 bases had no gene match. The CDR3 length is 16 residues. CDR1 is LNHNV, CDR2 YYDKDF, per germline (reference sequence). The CDR3 DNA reads TGTGCCACCAGCAGAGAACTAGCGGGATTGCCTTACGAGCAGTACTTC. Amino acids: CATSRELAGLPYEQYF.

J is TRBJ1-4 and V is TRBV19; 12 nucleotides match TRBD1. CDR1 and CDR2 from the germline V gene are LNHDA and SQIVND (reference sequence). There are 20 residues in the CDR3. V shed 7 bases, J shed 0 bases, and the junction held 15 bases outside the gene matches. The CDR3, as DNA: TGTGCCAGTAACTCTCCCCCGGGACAGGGGGCGAAGGCAACTAATGAAAAACTGTTTTTT. Translating it yields CASNSPPGQGAKATNEKLFF.

The V and J genes are TRBV28 and TRBJ2-3, with D possibly TRBD2 on 6 matching bases. Germline CDR1 reads MDHEN; CDR2 reads SYDVKM. This CDR3 is built from 16 residues. V was cut by 5 bases and J by 1 base, with 16 bases left in between. The CDR3 is CASSRRGTGRTDTQYF. CDR3 DNA: TGTGCCAGCAGTAGGAGGGGTACGGGGCGCACAGATACGCAGTATTTT.

V usage is TRBV28 and J usage is TRBJ2-1, with 11 nucleotides matching TRBD2. Germline V gene data show CDR1 as MDHEN and CDR2 as SYDVKM. J was trimmed by 7 bases and V by 6 bases; bases with no gene match: 14. The CDR3 covers 17 residues. The CDR3 protein is CASSSALAGGPNNEQFF. CDR3 nucleotide sequence: TGTGCCAGCAGCTCCGCCTTAGCGGGAGGGCCTAATAATGAGCAGTTCTTC.

V and J are TRBV19 and TRBJ2-3, with 11 nucleotides matching TRBD2. There are 17 residues in the CDR3. Per germline, CDR1 LNHDA and CDR2 SQIVND (reference sequence). With V trimmed by 8 bases and J by 5 bases, 15 bases remained unmatched. As DNA, the CDR3 is TGTGCCAGTGCAGTGGCACTCGGACTAGCGGGTGAAGATACGCAGTATTTT. Encoded protein: CASAVALGLAGEDTQYF.

The V gene is TRBV6-6, the J gene TRBJ2-7, with 7 bases that match TRBD1. This CDR3 has 14 residues. The germline V gene encodes CDR1 MNHNY and CDR2 SVGAGI (reference sequence). Germline trimming cut 1 base from V and 1 base from J; bases unmatched to any gene: 1. The CDR3 DNA reads TGTGCCAGCAGTTACTTACAGGGGTCCTACGAGCAGTACTTC. It translates to CASSYLQGSYEQYF.

The genes are TRBV7-9 and TRBJ1-4; 8 bases agree with TRBD1. V shed 7 bases and J 2 bases; nucleotides not matched to a gene: 12. CDR1 and CDR2 (germline): SEHNR, FQNEAQ (reference sequence). The CDR3 has 17 amino acids. CDR3 nucleotides: TGTGCCAGCACCTCGTGGGGCAGGGGGCGGACTAATGAAAAACTGTTTTTT. The encoded protein is CASTSWGRGRTNEKLFF.

The rearrangement joins TRBV27 to TRBJ2-3; 7 bases are shared with TRBD2. Germline trimming cut 3 bases from V and 11 bases from J; bases unmatched to any gene: 2. This CDR3 contains 11 residues. In germline, CDR1 is MNHEY, CDR2 SMNVEV (reference sequence). The CDR3 nucleotides are TGTGCCAGCAGTTTCCGGGGGGAGCAGTATTTT. It is translated as CASSFRGEQYF.

This clone has more than one count but fewer than ten. The chain combines TRBV2 with TRBJ1-1; 7 bases map to TRBD1. J gave up 8 bases and V 5 bases, and 8 bases lay outside the gene matches. Germline CDR1 and CDR2: SNHLY and FYNNEI. The CDR3 sequence is 13 residues long. The CDR3 coding sequence is TGTGCCAGCAGTCTTCGGACAGGCTTCGAAGCTTTCTTT. It codes for CASSLRTGFEAFF.

V gene TRBV5-4 combines with J gene TRBJ2-1; 9 positions agree with TRBD2. Looked up from germline, CDR1 is SGHNT and CDR2 is YYREEE (reference sequence). The CDR3 extends over 17 amino acids. V shed 2 bases and J 5 bases; nucleotides not matched to a gene: 11. Here the CDR3 reads CASSLPPPTSGNNEQFF. Written as DNA, the CDR3 is TGTGCCAGCAGCTTACCACCTCCGACTAGCGGTAACAATGAGCAGTTCTTC.